The 32 T cell receptor beta chains presented below share a single source sample, sequenced in a study of T cells in Graves' hyperthyroidism and ophthalmopathy. Using RNA transcripts as the source, TCR beta CDR3 regions were amplified. The HTBI primer set was used in a first-round RT-PCR of the TCR CDR3. Via MiXCR, TCRdb re-called the multiplex PCR reads, giving one row per CDR3 protein. The sample lists about 160,000 distinct CDR3 sequences, approximately 9% occurring once. The source material was blood. The receptors derive from a woman between 18 and 30 years old with Graves' hyperthyroidism that later progressed to Graves' ophthalmopathy.

The sample holds many counts of this clonotype. This rearrangement joins TRBV12-3 or TRBV12-4 to TRBJ2-1; 7 bases agree with TRBD1. The CDR3 contains 16 residues. V dropped 2 bases and J dropped 2; count of bases not matched to a gene: 6. CDR3 coding DNA: TGTGCCAGCAGTTTAAAGGTTGGGACAGCCTACAATGAGCAGTTCTTC. It specifies CASSLKVGTAYNEQFF.

This clonotype is medium-sized by share. This sequence joins TRBV29-1 and TRBJ1-1; the D gene is possibly TRBD1 (5 bases). V was shortened by 1 base and J by 1 base, with 10 bases between the two germline ends. The CDR3 loop spans 14 amino acids. The germline V gene has CDR1 SQVTM and CDR2 ANQGSEA. The CDR3 region is CSVEAGHENTEAFF. The CDR3 coding sequence is TGCAGCGTTGAAGCTGGACACGAGAACACTGAAGCTTTCTTT.

This clonotype was picked up many times. This chain links TRBV20-1 with TRBJ1-5; D possibly corresponds to TRBD1 (5 bases). The V and J ends lost 0 bases and 6 bases respectively, with 12 bases between them. The germline V gene has CDR1 DFQATT and CDR2 SNEGSKA (reference sequence). This CDR3 has 14 residues. The CDR3 bases are TGCAGTGCTAGAGATAGCCAGGGTGGTCAGCCCCAGCATTTT. This translates into CSARDSQGGQPQHF.

This clonotype has only a few counts. The V gene is TRBV5-5, the J gene TRBJ1-6; no firm D call. V was cut by 7 bases and J by 1 base, with 9 bases left in between. This CDR3 has 14 residues. The germline CDR1 and CDR2 sequences are SGHKS and YYEKEE (reference sequence). For the CDR3, the DNA is TGTGCCAGCGATGACATATCCTATAATTCACCCCTCCACTTT. This encodes CASDDISYNSPLHF. The whole variable domain, remainder taken from reference TRBV5-5 and TRBJ1-6, is DAGVTQSPTHLIKTRGQQVTLRCSPISGHKSVSWYQQVLGQGPQFIFQYYEKEERGRGNFPDRFSARQFPNYSSELNVNALLLGDSALYLCASDDISYNSPLHFGNGTRLTVT.

This clonotype was seen repeatedly, ten times or more. This sequence joins TRBV7-9 and TRBJ2-2, with a possible D match to TRBD1 (6 bases). V lost 4 bases, J lost 3 bases, and 18 bases lay in between. Germline CDR1 SEHNR, CDR2 FQNEAQ (reference sequence). The CDR3 contains 17 residues. The CDR3 DNA reads as TGTGCCAGCAGCTACCGCCGGACAGCGGTTGACACCGGGGAGCTGTTTTTT. This codes for CASSYRRTAVDTGELFF.

This clonotype appeared many times. V and J are TRBV27 and TRBJ1-5, with D uncertain. Trimming pared 1 base from V and 0 bases from J, leaving 10 bases between. The CDR3 is 16 residues long. CDR1 is MNHEY and CDR2 is SMNVEV in the germline V gene (reference sequence). This CDR3 reads CASSLFSGNSNQPQHF. The CDR3 region has the DNA TGTGCCAGCAGTTTATTTTCCGGTAATAGCAATCAGCCCCAGCATTTT.

This clonotype was recorded many times. The chain uses TRBV7-8 and TRBJ2-3; TRBD1 or TRBD2 may be the D gene (5 bases each). From germline, CDR1 is SGHVS and CDR2 FQNEAQ. V gave up 5 bases and J gave up 3 bases, with 18 bases separating them. The CDR3 is 16 residues long. CDR3 region: CASSPGTLTVTDTQYF. The CDR3 DNA reads TGTGCCAGCAGCCCCGGGACCTTAACGGTGACAGATACGCAGTATTTT.

This clonotype was found many times. The chain is built from TRBV11-2 and TRBJ1-5, with D possibly being TRBD1 (6 bases). Trimming removed 0 bases from V and 6 bases from J, with 12 bases in between. Germline assignment: CDR1 SGHAT and CDR2 FQNNGV. The CDR3 runs to 15 residues. The CDR3 region has the DNA TGTGCCAGCAGCTTAGATGACAGGTCGGCTCAGCCCCAGCATTTT. This encodes CASSLDDRSAQPQHF.

This clonotype was observed a few times. The chain uses TRBV4-2 and TRBJ1-6; D is ambiguous. V lost 2 bases and J 10 bases, leaving 9 bases between the germline ends. CDR1 and CDR2 from the germline V gene are LGHNA and YNFKEQ. CDR3 length: 13 amino acids. CDR3 amino acids: CASSQTVESPLHF. Written as DNA, the CDR3 is TGTGCCAGCAGCCAAACCGTGGAGTCACCCCTCCACTTT.

The rearrangement joins TRBV9 to TRBJ1-2; D remains unclear. This CDR3 spans 16 amino acids. V lost 0 bases and J 0 bases, leaving 12 bases between the germline ends. CDR1 and CDR2 (germline): SGDLS, YYNGEE. CDR3 sequence: CASSVGEGSANYGYTF. The DNA for the CDR3 is TGTGCCAGCAGCGTAGGAGAGGGATCGGCTAACTATGGCTACACCTTC.

In its sample, this clonotype was seen many times. The chain is built from TRBV10-3 and TRBJ1-2; D uncertain. CDR3 length equals 10 residues. The germline CDR1 and CDR2 sequences are ENHRY and SYGVKD. Deletions cut 10 bases from V and 1 base from J, with 4 bases between. CDR3 nucleotides: TGTGCCACCTTTAACTATGGCTACACCTTC. As protein: CATFNYGYTF.

This clonotype was seen at least ten times. This chain joins TRBV19 and TRBJ1-1; the match to TRBD1 covers 8 bases. V was pared by 6 bases and J by 6 bases, with 6 bases of the junction left unmatched. The CDR3 extends over 13 amino acids. Germline CDR1 reads LNHDA; CDR2 reads SQIVND (reference sequence). CDR3 sequence reads: CASRPGQVSEAFF. CDR3 nucleotide sequence: TGTGCCAGTAGGCCGGGACAGGTATCTGAAGCTTTCTTT. The entire variable domain, with the rest obtained from reference TRBV19 and TRBJ1-1, is as follows: DGGITQSPKYLFRKEGQNVTLSCEQNLNHDAMYWYRQDPGQGLRLIYYSQIVNDFQKGDIAEGYSVSREKKESFPLTVTSAQKNPTAFYLCASRPGQVSEAFFGQGTRLTVV.

This clonotype was detected ten times or more. The chain uses TRBV18 and TRBJ2-3; 7 bases agree with TRBD2. CDR1 is KGHSH and CDR2 is LQKENI in the germline V gene. The CDR3 has 16 amino acids. With V trimmed by 3 bases and J by 1 base, 7 bases remained unmatched. Here the CDR3 reads CASSPPEAGGTDTQYF. In nucleotides, the CDR3 is TGTGCCAGCTCACCCCCCGAGGCGGGGGGCACAGATACGCAGTATTTT.

This clonotype was detected ten times or more. CDR3 coding DNA: TGCGCCAGCAGCCAAGGGCAGGTAGGGTACGAGCAGTACTTC. It encodes CASSQGQVGYEQYF. The V gene is TRBV4-1, the J gene TRBJ2-7, with D unclear. Germline-derived CDR1 and CDR2 are MGHRA and YSYEKL. V was cut by 1 base and J by 4 bases, with 11 bases left in between. There are 14 residues in the CDR3.

This clonotype showed up many times. The chain combines TRBV3-1 with TRBJ2-7, with TRBD1 as a possible D gene (6 bases). The CDR3 contains 13 residues. V dropped 5 bases and J dropped 7 bases, with 15 bases sitting between them. Germline-derived CDR1 and CDR2 are LGHDT and YNNKEL (reference sequence). CDR3 loop: CASSSDRLGEQYF. The CDR3 nucleotides read TGTGCCAGCAGCTCGGACAGACTTGGGGAGCAGTACTTC.

The chain carries TRBV7-9 and TRBJ1-2; 7 nucleotides line up with TRBD1. Germline loops: CDR1 SEHNR, CDR2 FQNEAQ (reference sequence). The CDR3 covers 15 residues. The V gene end was trimmed by 2 bases and the J gene end by 4 bases; junction bases not matched to a gene: 7. The CDR3 reads CASSLPGQMSYGYTF. The CDR3 DNA reads TGTGCCAGCAGCTTACCGGGACAGATGAGCTATGGCTACACCTTC.

The sample holds many counts of this clonotype. The V gene is TRBV27, the J gene TRBJ1-5; no clear D gene. The CDR3 covers 15 residues. Deletions cut 5 bases from V and 0 bases from J, with 11 bases between. Germline V gives CDR1 MNHEY, CDR2 SMNVEV (reference sequence). The CDR3 here is CASSTGFYSNQPQHF. In DNA, the CDR3 is TGTGCCAGCAGTACGGGATTCTATAGCAATCAGCCCCAGCATTTT.

Many counts were recorded for this clonotype. CDR3: CASSLVEYQETQYF. CDR3 DNA: TGTGCCAGCAGTTTAGTTGAGTACCAAGAGACCCAGTACTTC. The chain couples TRBV12-3 or TRBV12-4 to TRBJ2-5; D is unresolved. There are 14 residues in the CDR3. V was pared by 1 base and J by 0 bases, with 6 bases between.

This clonotype was picked up many times. This chain connects TRBV19 to TRBJ1-2; a possible D gene is TRBD1 (6 bases). The CDR3 has 14 residues. V was pared by 3 bases and J by 4 bases, with 12 bases between. Looked up from germline, CDR1 is LNHDA and CDR2 is SQIVND (reference sequence). In DNA form, the CDR3 reads TGTGCCAGTAGTATTCCAGGGGTCTTCTATGGCTACACCTTC. Translation: CASSIPGVFYGYTF.

The table lists this clonotype with many counts. The J gene is TRBJ1-2, the V gene TRBV19, with D maybe TRBD1 (5 bases). CDR1 is LNHDA and CDR2 is SQIVND in the germline V gene (reference sequence). The CDR3 contains 13 residues. V was pared by 3 bases and J by 6 bases, with 11 bases between. Written as DNA, the CDR3 is TGTGCCAGTAGTATGGACATTTTCAATGGCTACACCTTC. It encodes CASSMDIFNGYTF.

This clonotype came up many times. The rearrangement links TRBV27 to TRBJ2-1, with TRBD2 matching over 11 bases. This CDR3 spans 17 amino acids. The germline V gene encodes CDR1 MNHEY and CDR2 SMNVEV (reference sequence). Trimming cost V 5 bases and J 6 bases; bases outside gene matches: 12. CDR3 nucleotides: TGTGCCAGCAGTCTTATGACACCGGGGACTAGCGGCAATGAGCAGTTCTTC. Encoded protein: CASSLMTPGTSGNEQFF.

This clonotype was found many times. The chain is built from TRBV9 and TRBJ1-1, with 12 bases identical to TRBD1. V lost 3 bases to trimming and J lost 4 bases; unmatched junction nucleotides: 7. The V gene's germline CDR1 is SGDLS and CDR2 YYNGEE. The CDR3 has 16 residues. The CDR3 DNA reads TGTGCCAGCAGCGCCGGGACAGGGGGCGGAGGCACTGAAGCTTTCTTT. Amino acid sequence: CASSAGTGGGGTEAFF.

This clonotype occurred many times. The rearrangement links TRBV3-1 to TRBJ2-5; TRBD1 matches 7 bases. The CDR3 loop spans 14 amino acids. CDR1 is LGHDT and CDR2 is YNNKEL in the germline V gene (reference sequence). The V and J ends lost 4 bases and 2 bases, in that order; junction bases with no gene match: 4. CDR3 in DNA: TGTGCCAGCAGCCCGGGGACAGTTCAAGAGACCCAGTACTTC. Its protein is CASSPGTVQETQYF.

Ten or more counts support this clonotype. The chain employs TRBV29-1 and TRBJ2-5; 8 bases agree with TRBD2. Trimming took 2 bases from V and 4 from J; bases not matched to a gene: 0. Germline V lookup: CDR1 SQVTM, CDR2 ANQGSEA. This CDR3 has 12 residues. The DNA for the CDR3 is TGCAGCGTTGAAAGCGGGAGAGAGACCCAGTACTTC. Translating it yields CSVESGRETQYF.

Remarks on this clonotype: Given a much more abundant clone one base away, this may be a read error. The V and J genes are TRBV12-3 or TRBV12-4 and TRBJ2-7, with D possibly TRBD2 on 5 matching bases. The CDR3 has 14 residues. The CDR3 loop reads CASSFEGSSCEQYF. The CDR3 region has the DNA TGTGCCAGCAGTTTTGAAGGGAGCTCCTGCGAGCAGTACTTC.

The CDR3 DNA follows: TGTGCCAGCAGTGAGAGCGCACTCAAAAACATTCAGTACTTC. It specifies CASSESALKNIQYF. This rearrangement joins TRBV6-1 to TRBJ2-4; no reliable D call. Germline CDR1 reads MNHNS; CDR2 reads SASEGT. V was pared by 3 bases and J by 3 bases, with 9 bases between. This CDR3 has 14 residues.

At least ten counts were recorded for this clonotype. The chain employs TRBV10-3 and TRBJ1-3; TRBD1 matches 12 bases. J was trimmed by 6 bases and V by 6 bases; bases with no gene match: 3. Germline CDR1 reads ENHRY; CDR2 reads SYGVKD. The CDR3 sequence is 14 residues long. DNA for the CDR3: TGTGCCATCAGAGGGACAGGGGGCGTAAACACCATATATTTT. Amino acids: CAIRGTGGVNTIYF.

Ten or more counts support this clonotype. The chain joins TRBV2 to TRBJ2-5; TRBD2 matches at 8 bases. The CDR3 has 12 residues. V was pared by 7 bases and J by 4 bases, with 2 bases of the junction left unmatched. CDR1 and CDR2 (germline): SNHLY, FYNNEI. CDR3 nucleotides: TGTGCCAGCATAAGCGGGAGAGAGACCCAGTACTTC. This codes for CASISGRETQYF.

At least ten counts were recorded for this clonotype. V and J are TRBV10-3 and TRBJ2-1; TRBD2 matches 7 bases. From germline, CDR1 is ENHRY and CDR2 SYGVKD. With V trimmed by 0 bases and J by 4 bases, 12 bases remained unmatched. The length of the CDR3 is 18 residues. This CDR3 is CAISESPPGGSTYNEQFF. In DNA, the CDR3 is TGTGCCATCAGTGAGTCTCCCCCAGGCGGGAGCACATACAATGAGCAGTTCTTC.

The genes are TRBV3-1 and TRBJ2-7; a possible D gene is TRBD1 (6 bases). Germline V lookup: CDR1 LGHDT, CDR2 YNNKEL (reference sequence). The CDR3 is made up of 15 amino acids. V was trimmed by 0 bases and J by 4 bases, leaving 13 bases between them. The CDR3 loop reads CASSQEPGQSYEQYF. The DNA for the CDR3 is TGTGCCAGCAGCCAAGAACCCGGACAGAGTTACGAGCAGTACTTC.

The chain has TRBV28 and TRBJ2-2; D perhaps matches TRBD1 (5 bases). Germline assignment: CDR1 MDHEN and CDR2 SYDVKM. This CDR3 is 16 amino acids long. Trimming took off 0 bases at V and 4 bases at J, with 12 bases between the two ends. CDR3 DNA: TGTGCCAGCAGTTTATGGGGGCAGCCATTCACCGGGGAGCTGTTTTTT. Protein sequence: CASSLWGQPFTGELFF. Variable domain in full (rest from reference TRBV28 and TRBJ2-2): DVKVTQSSRYLVKRTGEKVFLECVQDMDHENMFWYRQDPGLGLRLIYFSYDVKMKEKGDIPEGYSVSREKKERFSLILESASTNQTSMYLCASSLWGQPFTGELFFGEGSRLTVL.

This clonotype was found many times. The genes are TRBV5-1 and TRBJ2-3; 12 bases are a match to TRBD2. Per the germline V gene, CDR1 is SGHRS and CDR2 is YFSETQ. V was pared by 4 bases and J by 6 bases, with 3 bases of the junction left unmatched. The CDR3 has 14 residues. The CDR3 region is CASSVTSGSDTQYF. The CDR3 region has the DNA TGCGCCAGCAGCGTGACTAGCGGGAGTGATACGCAGTATTTT.